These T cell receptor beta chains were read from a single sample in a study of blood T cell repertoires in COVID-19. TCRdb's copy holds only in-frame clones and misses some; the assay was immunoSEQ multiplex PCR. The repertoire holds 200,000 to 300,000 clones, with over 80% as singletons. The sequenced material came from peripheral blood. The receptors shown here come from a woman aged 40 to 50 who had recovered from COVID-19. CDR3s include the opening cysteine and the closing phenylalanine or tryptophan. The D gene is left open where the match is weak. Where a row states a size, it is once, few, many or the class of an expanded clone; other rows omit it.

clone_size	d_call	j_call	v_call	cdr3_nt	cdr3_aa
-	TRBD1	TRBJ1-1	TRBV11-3	TGTGCCAGCAGCTTTACAGGGGTAACTGAAGCTTTCTTT	CASSFTGVTEAFF
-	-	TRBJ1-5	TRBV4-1	TGCGCCAGCAGCCAAGTTCGCGGGATGAACCAGCCCCAGCATTTT	CASSQVRGMNQPQHF
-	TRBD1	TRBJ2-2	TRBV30	TGTGCCTGGAGTAACTGGGACAGTCCGAACACCGGGGAGCTGTTTTTT	CAWSNWDSPNTGELFF
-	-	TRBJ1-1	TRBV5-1	TGCGCCAGCAGCTTGGCAGCGGAGAACACTGAAGCTTTCTTT	CASSLAAENTEAFF
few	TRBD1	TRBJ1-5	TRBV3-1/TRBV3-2	TGTGCCAGCAGCCAGCCGGGACAGGGGGAATCGCAGCCCCAGCATTTT	CASSQPGQGESQPQHF
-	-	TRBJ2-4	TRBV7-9	TGTGCCAGCAGCTCAGGGGATTTGGGCAAAAACATTCAGTACTTC	CASSSGDLGKNIQYF
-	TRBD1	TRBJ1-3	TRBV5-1	TGCGCCAGCAGCACCGGGACAGGGGAACGAAACACCATATATTTT	CASSTGTGERNTIYF
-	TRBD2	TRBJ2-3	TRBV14	TGTGCCAGCAGCCTCGTAGCGGGGGGGTACACAGATACGCAGTATTTT	CASSLVAGGYTDTQYF
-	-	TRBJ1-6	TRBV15	TGTGCCACCAGCAGAGATCGGGGGGAAGTGGGCTCACCCCTCCACTTT	CATSRDRGEVGSPLHF
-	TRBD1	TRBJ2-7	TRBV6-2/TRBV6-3	TGTGCCAGCACCCCGTCGCGAGGGACAGGGTCGCAGCAGTACTTC	CASTPSRGTGSQQYF
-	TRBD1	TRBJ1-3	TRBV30	TGTGCCATTGGACAGGGCCACTCTGGAAACACCATATATTTT	CAIGQGHSGNTIYF
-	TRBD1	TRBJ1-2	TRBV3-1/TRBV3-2	TGTGCCAGCAGCCAAGGGCCAGGGGGAGTGTATGGCTACACCTTC	CASSQGPGGVYGYTF
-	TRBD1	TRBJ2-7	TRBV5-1	TGCGCCAGCAGCTTGGTCTCAGGGGGTTCCTACGAGCAGTACTTC	CASSLVSGGSYEQYF
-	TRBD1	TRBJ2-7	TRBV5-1	TGCGCCAGCAGCCTGGGACAGGGGGCGAGATACGAGCAGTACTTC	CASSLGQGARYEQYF
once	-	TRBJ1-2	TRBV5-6	TGTGCCAGCAGTCGAGACAGGTTAGATGGCTACACCTTC	CASSRDRLDGYTF
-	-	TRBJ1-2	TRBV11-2	TGTGCCAGCAGCTTAGGCAAGGGGGTGGGCTACACCTTC	CASSLGKGVGYTF
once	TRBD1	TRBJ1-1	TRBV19	TGTGCCAGTAGTCACAGGGGAGTCTCCACTGAAGCTTTCTTT	CASSHRGVSTEAFF
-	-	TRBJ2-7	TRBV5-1	TGCGCCAGCAGCTTGGGTACAGACGACGAGCAGTACTTC	CASSLGTDDEQYF
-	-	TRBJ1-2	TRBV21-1	TGTGCCAGCAGCAATGTCACCGGGCAGGAGGCTCTCTATGGCTACACCTTC	CASSNVTGQEALYGYTF
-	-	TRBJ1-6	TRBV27	TGTGCCAGCAGTTTAATGGCCACCTATAATTCACCCCTCCACTTT	CASSLMATYNSPLHF
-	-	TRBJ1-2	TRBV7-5	TGTGCCAGAACCCACGGTGCCGGGACACTCCACGGCTACACCTTC	CARTHGAGTLHGYTF
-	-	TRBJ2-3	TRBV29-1	TGCAGCGTTGAGAACAGGGCGGCAGATACGCAGTATTTT	CSVENRAADTQYF
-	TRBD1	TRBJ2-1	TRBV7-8	TGTGCCAGCAGCAGAAAACAGGGACAGCCCAATGAGCAGTTCTTC	CASSRKQGQPNEQFF
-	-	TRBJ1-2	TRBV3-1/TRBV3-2	TGTGCCAGCAGCCAAGGCCGTATTCCTGCGAAGGGCTACACCTTC	CASSQGRIPAKGYTF
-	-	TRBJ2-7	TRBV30	TGTGCCTGGAGTGACGGCTCCTACGAGCAGTACTTC	CAWSDGSYEQYF
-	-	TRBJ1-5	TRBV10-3	TGTGCCATCAGTGAGTCCGGACAACAGTCCAATCAGCCCCAGCATTTT	CAISESGQQSNQPQHF
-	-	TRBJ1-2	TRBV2	TGTGCCAGCAGTGAAGTTGGGAGCAGCTATGGCTACACCTTC	CASSEVGSSYGYTF
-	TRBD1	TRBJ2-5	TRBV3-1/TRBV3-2	TGTGCCACCTCCGGGACAGCGAAAGAGACCCAGTACTTC	CATSGTAKETQYF
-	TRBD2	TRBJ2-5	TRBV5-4	TGTGCCAGCAGCCGATATCTCGGGGGGTCTCCAGGGACCCAGTACTTC	CASSRYLGGSPGTQYF
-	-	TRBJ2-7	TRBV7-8	TGTGCCAGCAGCTTAGGGCACAGCCCAGGCTTCGAGCAGTACTTC	CASSLGHSPGFEQYF
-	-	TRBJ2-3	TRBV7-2	TGTGCCAGCAGCTTACCTAGCACAGATACGCAGTATTTT	CASSLPSTDTQYF
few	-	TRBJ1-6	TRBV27	TGTGCCAGCAGTCACCAGGGGAATGACGGTTCACCCCTCCACTTT	CASSHQGNDGSPLHF
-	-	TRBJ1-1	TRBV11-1	TGTGCCAGCAGCATATATGGACAAGACACTGAAGCTTTCTTT	CASSIYGQDTEAFF
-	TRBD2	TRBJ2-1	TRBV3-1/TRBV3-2	TGTGCCAGCAGCCCGCCGGGGGGGCTCGTGCAGTTCTTC	CASSPPGGLVQFF
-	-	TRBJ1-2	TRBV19	TGTGCCAGTAGTTCCCGACAGAACTATGGCTACACCTTC	CASSSRQNYGYTF
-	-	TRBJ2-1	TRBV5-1	TGCGCCAGCAGCTGGGACTGGGGCAATGAGCAGTTCTTC	CASSWDWGNEQFF
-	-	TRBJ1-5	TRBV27	TGTGCCAGCAGTCATGGACAATTTGGGGATCAGCCCCAGCATTTT	CASSHGQFGDQPQHF
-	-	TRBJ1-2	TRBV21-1	TGTGCCAGCAGCAAGAGACAGTCCTCTAACTATGGCTACACCTTC	CASSKRQSSNYGYTF
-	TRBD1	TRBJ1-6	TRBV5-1	TGCGCCAGCAGCCCTGGACAGGCCCTCTTGGGGTCCTATAATTCACCCCTCCACTTT	CASSPGQALLGSYNSPLHF
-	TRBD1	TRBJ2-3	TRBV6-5	TGTGCCAGCAGTCGGACAGGGACGAGCACAGATACGCAGTATTTT	CASSRTGTSTDTQYF
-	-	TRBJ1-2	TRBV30	TGTGCCTGGGGGCTTGACAGCTATGGCTACACCTTC	CAWGLDSYGYTF